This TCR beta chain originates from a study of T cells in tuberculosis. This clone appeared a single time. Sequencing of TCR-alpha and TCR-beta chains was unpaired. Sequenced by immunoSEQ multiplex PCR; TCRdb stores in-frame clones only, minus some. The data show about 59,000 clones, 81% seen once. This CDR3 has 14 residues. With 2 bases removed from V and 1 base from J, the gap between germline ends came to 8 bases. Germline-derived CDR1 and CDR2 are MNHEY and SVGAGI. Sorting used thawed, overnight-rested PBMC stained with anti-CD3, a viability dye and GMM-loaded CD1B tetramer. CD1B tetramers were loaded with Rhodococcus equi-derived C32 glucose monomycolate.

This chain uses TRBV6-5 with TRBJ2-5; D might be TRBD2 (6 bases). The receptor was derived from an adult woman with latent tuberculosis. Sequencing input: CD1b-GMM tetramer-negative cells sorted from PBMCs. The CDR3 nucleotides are TGTGCCAGCAGTTACGGGGGGATCCAAGAGACCCAGTACTTC. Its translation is CASSYGGIQETQYF.